The present TCR beta chain was sequenced within a study of control samples from healthy donors and cancer patients. Profiling relied on immunoSEQ multiplex PCR, and the TCRdb table lists in-frame clones only, not all of them. The sample contains some 170,000 clones, 96% of which appear only once. Per the germline V gene, CDR1 is SGHRS and CDR2 is YFSETQ. With 0 bases removed from V and 3 bases from J, the gap between germline ends came to 12 bases. The CDR3 runs 15 residues. The chain links TRBV5-1 to TRBJ1-1; a possible D gene is TRBD1 (5 bases). The origin of this receptor is a woman aged 25 to 45 in good health. The sequenced sample was blood. This chain's CDR3 is CASSLDGAIDTEAFF. CDR3 DNA: TGCGCCAGCAGCTTGGATGGGGCCATAGACACTGAAGCTTTCTTT.